This T cell receptor (beta chain) was found in a study of blood T cell repertoires in COVID-19. Method: immunoSEQ multiplex PCR; TCRdb's copy keeps in-frame clones and lacks some. The sample includes 110,000 or so clones, roughly 80% of them seen just once. CDR3 length equals 18 residues. Germline CDR1 SGHVS, CDR2 FQNEAQ. V shed 2 bases and J shed 4 bases, with 18 bases lying between them. Sequencing was carried out using peripheral blood. The chain recombines TRBV7-8 with TRBJ1-6; D gene uncertain. The receptor comes from a woman in her thirties or forties with acute or convalescent COVID-19. The CDR3: CASSLTNPEHPYNSPLHF. The CDR3 coding sequence is TGTGCCAGCAGCTTAACCAATCCCGAGCACCCTTATAATTCACCCCTCCACTTT.